This TCR beta chain comes out of a study of beta chain features in type 1 diabetes. Study summary: Age, gender, cell numbers and subset yield matched between patients and controls.

A single heparinised draw of about 100 mL on average was taken per donor. Over 95% purity was reached by all sorted populations. Overall study results and limits: Moderately but significantly shorter TCRB CDR3s were found in Type 1 diabetes patients in all four CD4+ subsets.

CDR3 length: 12 residues. Trimming cost V 6 bases and J 5 bases, with 10 bases left between them. Germline lookup yields CDR1 SNHLY and CDR2 FYNNEI. Worth noting for this clone: The antigen remains unidentified.

Expressed TCRB transcripts were sequenced, since all the RNA that had been isolated was reverse transcribed. Libraries were prepared by immunoSEQ multiplex PCR; TCRdb keeps only in-frame clonotypes and omits some of them. Found here are fewer than 450,000 clones, approximately 15% of them singletons; the top ten hold roughly 0.015%. Sample: naive CD4+ T cells from blood. The chain is built from TRBV2 and TRBJ1-2, with a weak D call TRBD1 (6 bases). The source of this sequence is a woman under 30 with type 1 diabetes. DNA of the CDR3: TGTGCCAGCAGGGGGGCGCGGTATGGCTACACCTTC. It yields the protein CASRGARYGYTF. Using reference TRBV2 and TRBJ1-2 for the parts outside the CDR3, the full variable domain is EPEVTQTPSHQVTQMGQEVILRCVPISNHLYFYWYRQILGQKVEFLVSFYNNEISEKSEIFDDQFSVERPDGSNFTLKIRSTKLEDSAMYFCASRGARYGYTFGSGTRLTVV.